Shown below are 16 T cell receptor beta chains from a single sample sequenced in a study of identical twins (dated by TCRdb to about 2016). Libraries were built with 5' RACE. The instrument given in TCRdb is Illumina HiSeq 2000. The public reads were quality trimmed at Q25 with fastp and then assembled into clones with MiXCR by TCRdb, keeping productive beta chains. When rows share a CDR3 protein, they turn into one entry using the most common DNA and genes. The sample table records around 680,000 distinct CDR3 sequences; over 8.5% of these occur just once. Jointly, the top ten make up 0.75% to 1% of the sample. The same data also went into a second study, on yellow fever vaccine responses in identical twins.

The specimen sequenced was PBMCs. These TCRs come from a woman in her late teens or twenties in good health.

This clonotype occurred a few times. The chain carries TRBV4-2 and TRBJ1-2; D gene ambiguous. CDR1 and CDR2 (germline): LGHNA, YNFKEQ. The CDR3 runs to 16 residues. V dropped 0 bases and J dropped 8 bases, with 19 bases sitting between them. CDR3 DNA: TGTGCCAGCAGCCAAGATCTGCAAACAGCCGTACGAGGCTACACCTTC. It specifies CASSQDLQTAVRGYTF.

This clonotype has more than one count but fewer than ten. The genes are TRBV24-1 and TRBJ1-1; D remains ambiguous. The germline CDR1 and CDR2 sequences are KGHDR and SFDVKD. The CDR3 extends over 11 amino acids. The V end lost 8 bases, the J end lost 1 base, and 4 bases lay between the germline ends. The CDR3 DNA sequence: TGTGCCACCATGGAGAACACTGAAGCTTTCTTT. Residues: CATMENTEAFF.

The J gene is TRBJ1-2, the V gene TRBV4-1; D call uncertain. The V end lost 0 bases, the J end lost 8 bases, and 16 bases lay between the germline ends. Germline values: CDR1 MGHRA, CDR2 YSYEKL. The CDR3 spans 15 residues. This CDR3 reads CASSQDPLTAIGYTF. As DNA, the CDR3 is TGCGCCAGCAGCCAAGATCCTCTAACAGCTATAGGCTACACCTTC.

The V call is TRBV11-3, the J call TRBJ2-1; 7 bases are shared with TRBD2. The germline CDR1 and CDR2 sequences are SGHNT and YENEEA. The CDR3 is 17 residues long. Trimming took 0 bases from V and 1 from J; bases not matched to a gene: 6. The CDR3: CASSLDTAGRSYNEQFF. The CDR3, as DNA: TGTGCCAGCAGCTTAGATACAGCGGGGCGGTCCTACAATGAGCAGTTCTTC. The full variable domain, rest sourced from reference TRBV11-3 and TRBJ2-1, is EAGVVQSPRYKIIEKKQPVAFWCNPISGHNTLYWYLQNLGQGPELLIRYENEEAVDDSQLPKDRFSAERLKGVDSTLKIQPAELGDSAVYLCASSLDTAGRSYNEQFFGPGTRLTVL.

This clonotype showed up just a few times. V is TRBV18 and J is TRBJ1-2, with D perhaps TRBD1 (5 bases). Germline-derived CDR1 and CDR2 are KGHSH and LQKENI. The CDR3 extends over 14 amino acids. Trimming shortened V by 1 base and J by 1 base, and 7 bases separated the two germline ends. CDR3 nucleotides: TGTGCCAGCTCACCACAGGGGATTAACTATGGCTACACCTTC. Protein product: CASSPQGINYGYTF.

This clonotype was observed a few times. V gene TRBV27 combines with J gene TRBJ2-7; D uncertain. The germline gives CDR1 MNHEY, CDR2 SMNVEV (reference sequence). The V and J ends lost 3 bases and 1 base respectively, with 13 bases between them. This CDR3 comprises 15 residues. The CDR3 DNA reads as TGTGCCAGCAGTTTGAACAGACCCATATCCTACGAGCAGTACTTC. This codes for CASSLNRPISYEQYF.

This clonotype was counted between two and nine times. In DNA form, the CDR3 reads TGTGCCAGCAGCTTGGGACAGCACAATCAGCCCCAGCATTTT. Translation gives CASSLGQHNQPQHF. The chain combines TRBV5-6 with TRBJ1-5; tentative D call: TRBD1 (5 bases). This CDR3 is 14 amino acids long. V dropped 0 bases and J dropped 3 bases, with 7 bases sitting between them. Germline V gene data show CDR1 as SGHDT and CDR2 as YYEEEE.

V and J are TRBV2 and TRBJ2-2; possible D gene TRBD1, 6 bases. Germline V gene data show CDR1 as SNHLY and CDR2 as FYNNEI. This CDR3 spans 15 amino acids. Deletions cut 5 bases from V and 5 bases from J, with 15 bases between. The CDR3 DNA reads TGTGCCAGCAGTATAACAGGGCTTCTAACCGGGGAGCTGTTTTTT. It codes for CASSITGLLTGELFF. Full variable domain (rest looked up from reference TRBV2 and TRBJ2-2): EPEVTQTPSHQVTQMGQEVILRCVPISNHLYFYWYRQILGQKVEFLVSFYNNEISEKSEIFDDQFSVERPDGSNFTLKIRSTKLEDSAMYFCASSITGLLTGELFFGEGSRLTVL.

The V gene is TRBV12-3 or TRBV12-4, the J gene TRBJ2-2; unclear D gene. The CDR3 contains 13 residues. V dropped 10 bases and J dropped 6 bases, with 15 bases sitting between them. This CDR3 is CATNSRVAGELFF. The CDR3 nucleotides read TGTGCCACTAATAGTCGAGTCGCCGGGGAGCTGTTTTTT.

CDR3 loop: CSARDLLGTSGRGYEQFF. CDR3 nucleotides: TGCAGTGCTAGAGACCTCCTCGGGACTAGCGGGAGAGGATATGAGCAGTTCTTC. The chain couples TRBV20-1 to TRBJ2-1; 14 bases are a match to TRBD2. Trimming at V came to 0 bases and at J to 8 bases, leaving 12 bases not matched to a gene. Germline V CDR1 and CDR2: DFQATT, SNEGSKA (reference sequence). The CDR3 is 18 amino acids.

The J gene is TRBJ2-1, the V gene TRBV12-3 or TRBV12-4, with 8 bases fitting TRBD1. Trimming took 5 bases from V and 5 from J; bases not matched to a gene: 8. The length of the CDR3 is 15 residues. CDR3 coding DNA: TGTGCCAGCAGTGACAGGACAGGGTCTGACAATGAGCAGTTCTTC. It encodes CASSDRTGSDNEQFF.

The V gene is TRBV30, the J gene TRBJ2-7, with D uncertain. There are 13 residues in the CDR3. The V end was cut by 4 bases, the J end by 9 bases, with 19 bases between. Germline V gene sequence: CDR1 GTSNPN, CDR2 SVGIG (reference sequence). The CDR3: CAWNLRQFTGQYF. The CDR3 region has the DNA TGTGCCTGGAACCTACGGCAGTTTACGGGGCAGTACTTC.

This clonotype was observed at least ten times. The J gene is TRBJ2-3, the V gene TRBV7-2; 7 bases match TRBD2. This CDR3 is built from 16 residues. Germline V CDR1 and CDR2: SGHTA, FQGNSA. Trimming cost V 1 base and J 4 bases; bases outside gene matches: 8. CDR3 protein: CASSLGAGVVADTQYF. CDR3 DNA: TGTGCCAGCAGCTTAGGGGCGGGAGTGGTAGCAGATACGCAGTATTTT.

At least ten counts were recorded for this clonotype. The junction departs from germline at one end; a sequencing error may be responsible. The V call is TRBV7-2, the J call TRBJ1-4, with 10 bases identical to TRBD1. This CDR3 spans 14 amino acids. Germline lookup yields CDR1 SGHTA and CDR2 FQGNSA. Here the CDR3 DNA reads TGCGCCAGCAGCTGGACAGGGGGGAATGAAAAACTGTTTTTT. As protein: CASSWTGGNEKLFF.

This chain connects TRBV11-2 to TRBJ1-1; D not certain. Germline V gene lookup returns CDR1 SGHAT and CDR2 FQNNGV. V gave up 2 bases and J gave up 9 bases, with 7 bases separating them. There are 11 residues in the CDR3. CDR3 bases: TGTGCCAGCAGCTTAACCGTAAAAGCTTTCTTT. It yields the protein CASSLTVKAFF.

This chain uses TRBV10-3 with TRBJ1-1; D possibly corresponds to TRBD1 (6 bases). Trimming removed 3 bases at V and 5 bases at J, with 13 bases between. Germline V gene sequence: CDR1 ENHRY, CDR2 SYGVKD. This CDR3 contains 14 residues. The CDR3 spells CAISERLRGTEAFF. The CDR3 DNA reads as TGTGCCATCAGTGAACGGCTAAGGGGGACTGAAGCTTTCTTT.